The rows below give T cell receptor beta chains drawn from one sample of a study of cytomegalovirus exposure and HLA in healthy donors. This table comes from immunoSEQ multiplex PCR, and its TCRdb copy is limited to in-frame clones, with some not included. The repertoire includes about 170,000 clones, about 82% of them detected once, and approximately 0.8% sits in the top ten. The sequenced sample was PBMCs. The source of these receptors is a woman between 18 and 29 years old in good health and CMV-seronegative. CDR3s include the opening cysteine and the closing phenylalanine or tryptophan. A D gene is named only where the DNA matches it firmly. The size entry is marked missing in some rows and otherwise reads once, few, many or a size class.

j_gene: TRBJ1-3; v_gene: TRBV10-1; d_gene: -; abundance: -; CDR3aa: CASIAQGNSGNTIYF; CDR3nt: TGCGCCAGCATCGCCCAGGGAAACTCTGGAAACACCATATATTTT
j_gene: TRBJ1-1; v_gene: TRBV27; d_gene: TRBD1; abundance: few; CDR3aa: CASSLLPPRQGEAFF; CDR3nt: TGTGCCAGCAGTTTATTACCCCCGAGACAGGGGGAAGCTTTCTTT
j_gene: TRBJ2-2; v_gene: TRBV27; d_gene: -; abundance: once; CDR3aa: CASSDGAGNTGELFF; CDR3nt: TGTGCCAGCAGTGATGGGGCTGGGAACACCGGGGAGCTGTTTTTT
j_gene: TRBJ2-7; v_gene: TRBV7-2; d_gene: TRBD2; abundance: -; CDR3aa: CASSFNSGSSYEQYF; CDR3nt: TGTGCCAGCAGCTTCAATAGCGGGAGCTCCTACGAGCAGTACTTC
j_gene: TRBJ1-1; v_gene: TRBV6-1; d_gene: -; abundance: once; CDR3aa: CASTMNTEAFF; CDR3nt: TGTGCCAGCACTATGAACACTGAAGCTTTCTTT
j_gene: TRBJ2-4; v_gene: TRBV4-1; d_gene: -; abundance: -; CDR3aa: CASSQDRGGWNIQYF; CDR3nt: TGCGCCAGCAGCCAAGATCGTGGGGGCTGGAACATTCAGTACTTC
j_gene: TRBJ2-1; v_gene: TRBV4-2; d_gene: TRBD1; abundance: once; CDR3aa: CASSQIPGQRSNEQFF; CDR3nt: TGTGCCAGCAGCCAAATCCCGGGACAGAGGTCCAATGAGCAGTTCTTC
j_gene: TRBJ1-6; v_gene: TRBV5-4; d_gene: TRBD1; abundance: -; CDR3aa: CASSLWGQGNNSPLHF; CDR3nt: TGTGCCAGCAGCTTGTGGGGACAGGGAAATAATTCACCCCTCCACTTT
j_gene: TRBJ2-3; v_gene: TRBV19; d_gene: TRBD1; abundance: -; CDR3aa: CASSILGKGGFTDTQYF; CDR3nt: TGTGCCAGTAGTATCCTCGGGAAAGGGGGCTTCACAGATACGCAGTATTTT
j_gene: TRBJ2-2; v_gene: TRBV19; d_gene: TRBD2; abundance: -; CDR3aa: CASTTSGLAGATGELFF; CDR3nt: TGTGCCAGTACCACGTCGGGACTAGCGGGGGCCACCGGGGAGCTGTTTTTT
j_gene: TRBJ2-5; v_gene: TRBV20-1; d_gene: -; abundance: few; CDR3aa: CSGGVQETQYF; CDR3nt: TGCAGTGGGGGGGTCCAAGAGACCCAGTACTTC
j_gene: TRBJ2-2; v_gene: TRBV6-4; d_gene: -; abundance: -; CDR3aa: CASSERGGNTGELFF; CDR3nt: TGTGCCAGCAGTGAAAGGGGGGGGAACACCGGGGAGCTGTTTTTT
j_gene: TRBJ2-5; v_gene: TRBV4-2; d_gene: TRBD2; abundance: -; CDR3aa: CASSQRAGGPGETQYF; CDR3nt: TGTGCCAGCAGCCAACGGGCGGGAGGGCCCGGTGAGACCCAGTACTTC
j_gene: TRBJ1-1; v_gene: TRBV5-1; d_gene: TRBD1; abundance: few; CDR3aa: CASSLAQDRDIEAFF; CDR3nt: TGCGCCAGCAGCTTGGCTCAGGACAGGGATATTGAAGCTTTCTTT
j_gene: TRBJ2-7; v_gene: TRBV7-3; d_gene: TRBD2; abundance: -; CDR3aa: CASSLNRGGLGEQYF; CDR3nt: TGTGCCAGCAGCTTAAACCGGGGGGGCCTCGGCGAGCAGTACTTC